The rows below give T cell receptor beta chains drawn from one sample of a study of Ad26.COV2.S vaccination and SARS-CoV-2 variants. Method: immunoSEQ multiplex PCR; TCRdb's copy keeps in-frame clones and lacks some. The repertoire holds 350,000 to 500,000 clones, with 85% to 90% as singletons. The sample in question was peripheral blood, obtained in a trial of Ad26.COV2.S vaccine versus placebo. Receptors were obtained from a person aged 18 to 59 who received the Ad26.COV2.S COVID-19 vaccine or a placebo. The CDR3 runs from the conserved cysteine through the conserved F or W. A D gene is named only where the DNA matches it firmly. Size is omitted from some rows. Given values are once, few, many or a class for expanded clones.

v_call	d_call	clone_size	j_call	cdr3_nt	cdr3_aa
TRBV5-1	TRBD2	.	TRBJ2-1	TGCGCCAGCAGCTTTAGCGGGGGGGCAGACAATGAGCAGTTCTTC	CASSFSGGADNEQFF
TRBV11-3	.	.	TRBJ1-5	TGTGCCAGCAGCTTACCCTCGGGTGGACCCTATAGCAATCAGCCCCAGCATTTT	CASSLPSGGPYSNQPQHF
TRBV29-1	TRBD2	.	TRBJ2-1	TGCAGCGCCGAAAGAGCGGGGGGCTACAATGAGCAGTTCTTC	CSAERAGGYNEQFF
TRBV18	.	.	TRBJ1-1	TGTGCCAGCTCACCACAAGGAAACACTGAAGCTTTCTTT	CASSPQGNTEAFF
TRBV5-4	.	.	TRBJ1-6	TGTGCCAGCAGCAGGGGAGATTCACCCCTCCACTTT	CASSRGDSPLHF
TRBV4-1	.	.	TRBJ1-5	TGCGCCAGCAGCCAAGATAGGGTCGTTAGCAATCAGCCCCAGCATTTT	CASSQDRVVSNQPQHF
TRBV5-1	.	.	TRBJ2-6	TGCGCCAGCGGCCTCTATTCCTCAGGGACCGGGGCCAACGTCCTGACTTTC	CASGLYSSGTGANVLTF
TRBV6-5	TRBD1	.	TRBJ1-2	TGTGCCAGCAGTCCAACAGGGGGCAGGCGGGGCGGCTACACCTTC	CASSPTGGRRGGYTF
TRBV6-6	.	.	TRBJ2-7	TGTGCCAGCACCGTACAGGGCCGACAAGCCGAGCAGTACTTC	CASTVQGRQAEQYF
TRBV20-1	.	.	TRBJ2-7	TGCAGTGCACCCGGCCGGGACGGGCAGTACTTC	CSAPGRDGQYF
TRBV7-2	TRBD1	.	TRBJ1-2	TGTGCCAGCAGCTTAGGGGGACAGCTCTATGGCTACACCTTC	CASSLGGQLYGYTF
TRBV12-3/TRBV12-4	.	.	TRBJ2-3	TGTGCCAGCAGTTTCTCCCCCCCCGATACGCAGTATTTT	CASSFSPPDTQYF
TRBV3-1/TRBV3-2	TRBD2	many	TRBJ2-1	TGTGCCAGCAGCCAAGCGGGACTAGCGGGGGGCGATGAGCAGTTCTTC	CASSQAGLAGGDEQFF
TRBV4-2	.	.	TRBJ2-4	TGTGCCAGCAGTAAAGAGAGGAAAAACATTCAGTACTTC	CASSKERKNIQYF
TRBV30	.	.	TRBJ2-3	TGTGCCTGGAGTGAGCCAGATACGCAGTATTTT	CAWSEPDTQYF
TRBV7-2	TRBD1	few	TRBJ1-2	TGTGCCAGCAGCCAGGAGTCCCGGGACAGTTATGGCTACACCTTC	CASSQESRDSYGYTF
TRBV27	TRBD1	.	TRBJ1-2	TGTGCCAGCAGCCAGGACAGGGGGCTTTTAGGCTACACCTTC	CASSQDRGLLGYTF
TRBV28	.	.	TRBJ1-6	TGTGCCAGCAGTATCAACAGGGACTGGACCCTCCACTTT	CASSINRDWTLHF
TRBV19	TRBD2	.	TRBJ2-5	TGTGCCAGTTCCTATCCCGGGGGGACGGCATACTTC	CASSYPGGTAYF
TRBV12-3/TRBV12-4	TRBD2	.	TRBJ2-1	TGTGCCAGCAGTTGGACTAGTTTTGTTGAGCAGTTCTTC	CASSWTSFVEQFF
TRBV9	.	.	TRBJ2-7	TGTGCCAGCAGCGTCTCCCCGGGCGGGACCTACGAGCAGTACTTC	CASSVSPGGTYEQYF
TRBV9	.	.	TRBJ2-1	TGTGCCAGCAGCGTAGTTGGGGTGGGCAATGAGCAGTTCTTC	CASSVVGVGNEQFF
TRBV12-3/TRBV12-4	TRBD1	.	TRBJ2-7	TGTGCCAGCAGTCCGGACAGGGCCTACGAGCAGTACTTC	CASSPDRAYEQYF
TRBV3-1/TRBV3-2	.	.	TRBJ2-2	TGTGCCAGCAGCCATACCCCGGGACTGAACACCGGGGAGCTGTTTTTT	CASSHTPGLNTGELFF
TRBV4-2	TRBD2	many	TRBJ2-2	TGTGCCAGCAGTTTCGGTAGCGGGGAGAACACCGGGGAGCTGTTTTTT	CASSFGSGENTGELFF
TRBV2	.	few	TRBJ1-6	TGTGCCAGCACCCCTCGACGGGGGATTTATAATTCACCCCTCCACTTT	CASTPRRGIYNSPLHF
TRBV7-7	TRBD2	.	TRBJ2-7	TGTGCCAGCAGCCCATTACTTCGGGGGGAGCTCTACGAGCAGTACTTC	CASSPLLRGELYEQYF
TRBV9	.	.	TRBJ2-3	TGTGCCAGCAGCTCAGTGGGGGGGCTAGATACGCAGTATTTT	CASSSVGGLDTQYF
TRBV24-1	.	.	TRBJ1-1	TGTGCCACCAGTGACCCACTTGCGACTGAAGCTTTCTTT	CATSDPLATEAFF
TRBV4-1	.	.	TRBJ2-2	TGCGCCAGCAGCCATGCCGAAGCGACCGGGGAGCTGTTTTTT	CASSHAEATGELFF
TRBV13	TRBD2	.	TRBJ2-7	TGTGCCAGCAGACAAGGACTAGCGGGGTCCTACGAGCAGTACTTC	CASRQGLAGSYEQYF
TRBV30	.	once	TRBJ1-6	TGTGCCTGGACTTCTTATGCTCCGGCTAAGAATTCACCCCTCCACTTT	CAWTSYAPAKNSPLHF
TRBV30	.	.	TRBJ2-7	TGTGCCTGGAGTGCGCGGCGGTACGAGCAGTACTTC	CAWSARRYEQYF
TRBV7-2	TRBD1	.	TRBJ1-2	TGTGCCAGCAGCTTAAGGGGCGGGACAGAATCTAACTATGGCTACACCTTC	CASSLRGGTESNYGYTF
TRBV10-1	TRBD1	.	TRBJ2-2	TGCGCCAGCAGCGCAAAGAGGACAGGGGATCGACCCGGGGAGCTGTTTTTT	CASSAKRTGDRPGELFF
TRBV5-6	.	.	TRBJ1-3	TGTGCCAGCTCCTCTGGTTCGGGAGCTGGAAACACCATATATTTT	CASSSGSGAGNTIYF
TRBV24-1	.	.	TRBJ1-2	TGTGCCACCAGTGATTCGTGGACGCCGTACTATGGCTACACCTTC	CATSDSWTPYYGYTF
TRBV5-1	.	.	TRBJ2-1	TGCGCCAGCAGCTTGAACAGGATGAATGAGCAGTTCTTC	CASSLNRMNEQFF
TRBV7-3	.	.	TRBJ2-2	TGTGCCAGCAGCTTGGCCCAACAGGGAACCGGGGAGCTGTTTTTT	CASSLAQQGTGELFF
TRBV6-2/TRBV6-3	TRBD2	.	TRBJ2-3	TGTGCCAGCAGTCTCCCTCCTCAGCGGGGGGGCACAGATACGCAGTATTTT	CASSLPPQRGGTDTQYF
TRBV7-6	.	.	TRBJ2-2	TGTGCCAGCAGCTTAGCATACGGGGGGAACACCGGGGAGCTGTTTTTT	CASSLAYGGNTGELFF
TRBV27	.	.	TRBJ1-3	TGTGCCAGCAGTCCAACAGGGAACTCTGGAAACACCATATATTTT	CASSPTGNSGNTIYF